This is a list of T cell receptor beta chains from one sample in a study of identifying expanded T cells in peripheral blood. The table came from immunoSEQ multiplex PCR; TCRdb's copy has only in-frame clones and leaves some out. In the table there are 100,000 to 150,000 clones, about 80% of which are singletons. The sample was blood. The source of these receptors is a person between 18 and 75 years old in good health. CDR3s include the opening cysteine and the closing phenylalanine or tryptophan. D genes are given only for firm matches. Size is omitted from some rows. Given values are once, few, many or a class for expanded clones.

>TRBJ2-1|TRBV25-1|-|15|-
CASSEYGEIDNEQFF
TGTGCCAGCAGTGAATATGGGGAAATCGACAATGAGCAGTTCTTC
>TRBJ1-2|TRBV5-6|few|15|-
CASSLDFGSDYGYTF
TGTGCCAGCAGCTTGGATTTCGGGTCTGACTATGGCTACACCTTC
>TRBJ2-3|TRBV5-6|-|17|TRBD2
CASSLNRLAGGPDTQYF
TGTGCCAGCAGCCTTAATAGACTAGCGGGGGGACCCGATACGCAGTATTTT
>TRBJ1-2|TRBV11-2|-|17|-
CASSFKRGPGGLYGYTF
TGTGCCAGCAGCTTCAAAAGGGGACCCGGGGGACTTTATGGCTACACCTTC
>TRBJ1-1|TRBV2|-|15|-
CASFFNRDLTSEAFF
TGTGCCAGCTTCTTTAACCGAGACCTCACCTCTGAAGCTTTCTTT
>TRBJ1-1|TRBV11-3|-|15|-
CASSPRDTWNTEAFF
TGTGCCAGCAGCCCCCGGGACACTTGGAACACTGAAGCTTTCTTT
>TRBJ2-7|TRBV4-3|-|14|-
CAAAPGVRGYEQYF
TGCGCCGCGGCCCCCGGTGTCAGAGGGTACGAGCAGTACTTC
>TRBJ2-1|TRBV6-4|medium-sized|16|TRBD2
CASSDSGTSSYNEQFF
TGTGCCAGCAGTGACTCGGGGACTAGCTCCTACAATGAGCAGTTCTTC
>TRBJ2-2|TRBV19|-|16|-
CASSIDRVASTGELFF
TGTGCCAGTAGTATAGATAGGGTAGCAAGCACCGGGGAGCTGTTTTTT
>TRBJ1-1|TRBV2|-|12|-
CASKEGGTEAFF
TGTGCCAGCAAGGAGGGCGGCACTGAAGCTTTCTTT
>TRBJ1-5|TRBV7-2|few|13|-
CASSPRGDGPQHF
TGTGCCAGCAGTCCGAGGGGGGACGGGCCCCAGCATTTT
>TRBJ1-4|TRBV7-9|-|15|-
CASSSIRAGNEKLFF
TGTGCCAGCAGCTCGATCAGGGCGGGGAATGAAAAACTGTTTTTT
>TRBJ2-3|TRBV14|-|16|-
CASSQELGLRTDTQYF
TGTGCCAGCAGCCAAGAACTGGGACTGAGGACAGATACGCAGTATTTT
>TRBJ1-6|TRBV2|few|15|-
CASSEVPAGNSPLHF
TGTGCCAGCAGTGAAGTGCCCGCGGGTAATTCACCCCTCCACTTT
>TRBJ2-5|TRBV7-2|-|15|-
CASSFSRGQQETQYF
TGTGCCAGCAGCTTTTCACGGGGGCAACAAGAGACCCAGTACTTC
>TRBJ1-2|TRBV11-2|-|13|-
CASSLNPNYGYTF
TGTGCCAGCAGCTTGAACCCAAACTATGGCTACACCTTC
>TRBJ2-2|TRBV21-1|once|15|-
CASSKGAGFTGELFF
TGTGCCAGCAGCAAAGGTGCGGGGTTCACCGGGGAGCTGTTTTTT
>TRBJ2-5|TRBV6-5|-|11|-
CASTGRETQYF
TGTGCCAGCACCGGTAGGGAGACCCAGTACTTC
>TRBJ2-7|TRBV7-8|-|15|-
CASSLGVGRTDEQYF
TGTGCCAGCAGCTTAGGGGTGGGAAGGACGGACGAGCAGTACTTC
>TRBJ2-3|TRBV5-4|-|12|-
CASSLDGQSQYF
TGTGCCAGCAGCCTGGACGGACAATCGCAGTATTTT
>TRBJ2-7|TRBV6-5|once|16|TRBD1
CASSFVSGTGEGEQYF
TGTGCCAGCAGTTTTGTAAGTGGGACAGGGGAAGGCGAGCAGTACTTC
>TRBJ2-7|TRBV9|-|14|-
CASSVGAATYEQYF
TGTGCCAGCAGCGTAGGGGCCGCCACCTACGAGCAGTACTTC
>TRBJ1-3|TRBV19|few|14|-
CASSPIVSGNTIYF
TGTGCCAGTAGTCCCATAGTTTCTGGAAACACCATATATTTT
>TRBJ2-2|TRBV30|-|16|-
CAWRRELGLNTGELFF
TGTGCCTGGAGGCGAGAATTGGGGCTTAACACCGGGGAGCTGTTTTTT
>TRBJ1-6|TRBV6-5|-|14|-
CASSYAPDSSPLHF
TGTGCCAGCAGTTACGCCCCGGACAGTTCACCCCTCCACTTT
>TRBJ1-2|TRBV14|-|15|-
CASSLTTASLEGYTF
TGTGCCAGCAGCTTAACGACAGCTAGCCTGGAGGGCTACACCTTC
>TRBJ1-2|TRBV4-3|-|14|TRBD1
CASSQGTGVGGYTF
TGCGCCAGCAGCCAAGGAACAGGGGTAGGAGGCTACACCTTC
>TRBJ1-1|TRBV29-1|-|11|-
CSVQVNTEAFF
TGCAGCGTCCAGGTTAACACTGAAGCTTTCTTT
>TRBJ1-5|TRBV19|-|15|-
CASSSVGGSNQPQHF
TGTGCCAGTAGCTCCGTGGGGGGTAGCAATCAGCCCCAGCATTTT
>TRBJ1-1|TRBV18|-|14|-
CASSPLDGYTEAFF
TGTGCCAGCTCACCCTTGGACGGATACACTGAAGCTTTCTTT
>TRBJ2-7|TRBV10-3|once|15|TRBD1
CASTSPGTGYHEQYF
TGTGCCTCTACTTCTCCCGGGACAGGGTATCACGAGCAGTACTTC
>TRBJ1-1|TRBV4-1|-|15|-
CASSQGVRANTEAFF
TGCGCCAGCAGCCAGGGGGTCAGGGCGAACACTGAAGCTTTCTTT
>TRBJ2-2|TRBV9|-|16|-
CASSVAGTPASGELFF
TGTGCCAGCAGCGTAGCGGGTACCCCGGCGAGCGGGGAGCTGTTTTTT
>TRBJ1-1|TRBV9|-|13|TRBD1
CASSGQGYTEAFF
TGTGCCAGCAGCGGACAGGGATACACTGAAGCTTTCTTT
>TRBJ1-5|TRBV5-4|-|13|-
CASSLGSNQPQHF
TGTGCCAGCAGCTTGGGAAGCAATCAGCCCCAGCATTTT
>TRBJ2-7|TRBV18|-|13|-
CASSRQTRYEQYF
TGTGCCAGCTCAAGACAGACCCGCTACGAGCAGTACTTC
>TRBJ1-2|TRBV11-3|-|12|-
CASSQQGRGYTF
TGTGCCAGCAGCCAACAGGGCCGTGGCTACACCTTC
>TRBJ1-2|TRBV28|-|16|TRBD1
CASRTPDRAYNYGYTF
TGTGCCAGCAGAACACCGGACAGGGCTTACAACTATGGCTACACCTTC
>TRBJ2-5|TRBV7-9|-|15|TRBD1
CASSSQQGKQETQYF
TGTGCCAGCAGCTCCCAACAGGGGAAACAAGAGACCCAGTACTTC
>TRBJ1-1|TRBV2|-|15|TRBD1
CASSFRRDRGPEAFF
TGTGCCAGCAGTTTTCGCCGGGACAGGGGGCCTGAAGCTTTCTTT
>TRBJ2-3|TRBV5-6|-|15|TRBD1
CASSSSTGITDTQYF
TGTGCCAGCAGCTCGTCGACAGGGATCACAGATACGCAGTATTTT
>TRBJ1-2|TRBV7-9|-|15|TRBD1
CASSFTGGGGGGYTF
TGTGCCAGCAGCTTTACAGGGGGCGGCGGTGGAGGCTACACCTTC
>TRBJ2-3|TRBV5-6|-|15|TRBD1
CASSFYGQGTDTQYF
TGTGCCAGCAGCTTCTACGGACAGGGGACAGATACGCAGTATTTT
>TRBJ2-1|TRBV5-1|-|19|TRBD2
CASSLAGTVTAGGLREQFF
TGCGCCAGCAGCTTGGCCGGTACGGTCACCGCGGGGGGTTTGCGCGAGCAGTTCTTC
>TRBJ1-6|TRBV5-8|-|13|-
CASSARGNSPLHF
TGTGCCAGCAGCGCCAGGGGTAATTCACCCCTCCACTTT
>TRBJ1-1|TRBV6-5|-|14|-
CASSYQQMNTEAFF
TGTGCCAGCAGTTACCAGCAGATGAACACTGAAGCTTTCTTT
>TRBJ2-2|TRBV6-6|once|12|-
CASRVITGELFF
TGTGCCAGCCGGGTGATAACCGGGGAGCTGTTTTTT
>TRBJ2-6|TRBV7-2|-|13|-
CASSFAGANVLTF
TGTGCCAGCAGCTTCGCCGGGGCCAACGTCCTGACTTTC
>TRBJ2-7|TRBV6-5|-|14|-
CASSADSGSYEQYF
TGTGCCAGCAGCGCTGACAGCGGCTCCTACGAGCAGTACTTC
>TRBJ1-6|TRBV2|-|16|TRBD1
CASRGAGTGVGSPLHF
TGTGCCAGCAGAGGCGCCGGGACAGGGGTAGGATCACCCCTCCACTTT